This TCR beta chain was documented in a study of beta chain features in type 1 diabetes. Notes on the study in general: When VDJ junctions were examined, type 1 diabetes patients showed fewer insertions and more deletions.

CD45RO/CCR7/CD25/CD127/CD95/CD27 staining was used to isolate CD4+ naive, central memory, regulatory and stem cell-like memory cells by sorting. V lost 2 bases, J lost 9 bases, and 8 bases stayed unmatched. Germline loops: CDR1 SGHRS, CDR2 YFSETQ. The CDR3 sequence is 15 residues long. Reverse transcription of all isolated RNA meant that expressed TCRB transcripts were sequenced. Sequenced by immunoSEQ multiplex PCR; TCRdb stores in-frame clones only, minus some. In the table there are around 310,000 clones, around 10% of which are singletons. This clone was picked up a small number of times. Its specificity is not known.

The sequence derives from a woman under 40 in good health. The sequenced sample consisted of naive CD4+ T cells from blood. The rearrangement uses TRBV5-1 and TRBJ2-1; 10 positions agree with TRBD2. CDR3 bases: TGCGCCAGCAGCTTTACCGGGACTAGCGACGGTGAGCAGTTCTTC. As protein: CASSFTGTSDGEQFF.